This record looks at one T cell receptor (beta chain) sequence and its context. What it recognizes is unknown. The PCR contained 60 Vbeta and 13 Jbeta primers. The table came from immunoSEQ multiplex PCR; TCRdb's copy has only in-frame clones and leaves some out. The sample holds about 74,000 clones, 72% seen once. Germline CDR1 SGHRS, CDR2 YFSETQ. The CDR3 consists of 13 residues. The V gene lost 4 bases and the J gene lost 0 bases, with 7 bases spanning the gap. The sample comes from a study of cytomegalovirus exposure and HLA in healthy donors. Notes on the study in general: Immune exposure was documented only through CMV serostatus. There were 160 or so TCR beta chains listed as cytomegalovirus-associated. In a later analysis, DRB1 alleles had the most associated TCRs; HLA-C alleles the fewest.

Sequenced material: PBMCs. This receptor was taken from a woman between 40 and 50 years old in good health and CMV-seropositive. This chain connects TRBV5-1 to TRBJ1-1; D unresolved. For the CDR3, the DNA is TGCGCCAGCAGCCTCGGAGTGAACACTGAAGCTTTCTTT. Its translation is CASSLGVNTEAFF.